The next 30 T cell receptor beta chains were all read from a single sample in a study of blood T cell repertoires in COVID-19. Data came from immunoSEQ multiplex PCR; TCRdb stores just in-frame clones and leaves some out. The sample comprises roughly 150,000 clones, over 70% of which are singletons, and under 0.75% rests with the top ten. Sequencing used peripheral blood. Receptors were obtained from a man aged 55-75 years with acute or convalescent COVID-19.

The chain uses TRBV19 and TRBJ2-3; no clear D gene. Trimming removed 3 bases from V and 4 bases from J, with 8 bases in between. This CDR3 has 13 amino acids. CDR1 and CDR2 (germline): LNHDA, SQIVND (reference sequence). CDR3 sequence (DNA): TGTGCCAGTAGTATCCCCCGGGCAGATACGCAGTATTTT. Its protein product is CASSIPRADTQYF.

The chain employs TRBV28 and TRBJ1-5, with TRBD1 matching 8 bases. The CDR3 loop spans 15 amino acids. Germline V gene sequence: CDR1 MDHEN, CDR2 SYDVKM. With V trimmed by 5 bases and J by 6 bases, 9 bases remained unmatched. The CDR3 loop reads CASSLGQVGFQPQHF. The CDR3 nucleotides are TGTGCCAGCAGTCTGGGACAGGTCGGGTTTCAGCCCCAGCATTTT.

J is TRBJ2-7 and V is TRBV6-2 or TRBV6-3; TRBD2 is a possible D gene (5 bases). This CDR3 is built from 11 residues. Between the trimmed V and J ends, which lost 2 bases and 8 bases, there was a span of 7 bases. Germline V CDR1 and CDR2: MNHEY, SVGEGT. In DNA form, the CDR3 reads TGTGCCAGCAGTTACCCTAGCCAGCAGTACTTC. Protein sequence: CASSYPSQQYF.

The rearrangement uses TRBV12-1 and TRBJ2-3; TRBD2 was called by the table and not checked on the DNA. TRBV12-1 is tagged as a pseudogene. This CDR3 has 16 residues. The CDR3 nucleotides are TGTGCCAGCAGCTTTGCTGCGACTAGTTCTACAGATACGCAGTATTTT. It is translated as CASSFAATSSTDTQYF.

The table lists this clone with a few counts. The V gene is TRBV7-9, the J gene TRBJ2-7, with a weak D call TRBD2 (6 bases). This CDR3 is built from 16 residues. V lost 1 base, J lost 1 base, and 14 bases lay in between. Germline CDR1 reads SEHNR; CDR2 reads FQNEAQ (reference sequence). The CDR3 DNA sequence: TGTGCCAGCAGCTTAGTTTTGTCTAGCGAATCCTACGAGCAGTACTTC. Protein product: CASSLVLSSESYEQYF.

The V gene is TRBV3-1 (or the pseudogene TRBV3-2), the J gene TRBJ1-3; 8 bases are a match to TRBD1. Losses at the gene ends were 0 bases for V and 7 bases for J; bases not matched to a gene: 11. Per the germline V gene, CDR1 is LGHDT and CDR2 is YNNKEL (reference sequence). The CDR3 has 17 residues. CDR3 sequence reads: CASSQDPGGGPQNTIYF. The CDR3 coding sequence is TGTGCCAGCAGCCAAGATCCAGGGGGCGGCCCCCAGAACACCATATATTTT.

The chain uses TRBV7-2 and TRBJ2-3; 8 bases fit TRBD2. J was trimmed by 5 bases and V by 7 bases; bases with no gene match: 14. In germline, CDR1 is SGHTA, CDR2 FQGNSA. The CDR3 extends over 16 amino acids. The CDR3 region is CASTLNGGGLVDTQYF. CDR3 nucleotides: TGTGCCAGCACCCTAAACGGGGGGGGGCTGGTAGATACGCAGTATTTT.

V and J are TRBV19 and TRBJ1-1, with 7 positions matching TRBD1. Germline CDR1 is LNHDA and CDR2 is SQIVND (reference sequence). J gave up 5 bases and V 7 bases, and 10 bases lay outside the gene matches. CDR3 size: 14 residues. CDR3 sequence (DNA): TGTGCCAGTAAGGCCGGGACAGCTTCGACTGAAGCTTTCTTT. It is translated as CASKAGTASTEAFF.

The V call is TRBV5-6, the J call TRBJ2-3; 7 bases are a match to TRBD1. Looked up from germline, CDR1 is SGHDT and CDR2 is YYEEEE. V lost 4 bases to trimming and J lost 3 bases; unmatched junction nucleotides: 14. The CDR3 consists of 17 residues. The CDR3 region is CASSAISTGRGTDTQYF. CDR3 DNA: TGTGCCAGCAGCGCCATCTCGACAGGGAGAGGGACAGATACGCAGTATTTT.

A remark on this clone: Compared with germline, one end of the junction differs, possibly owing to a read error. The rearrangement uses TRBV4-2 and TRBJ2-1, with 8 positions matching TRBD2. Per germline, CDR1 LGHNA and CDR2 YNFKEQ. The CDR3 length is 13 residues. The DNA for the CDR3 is TGTGCCAGCAGCCAAGAGTTCAGCGGGAGAGTCCTCTTC. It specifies CASSQEFSGRVLF.

The CDR3 region is CASSSTGTGPYEQYF. The CDR3 DNA reads as TGTGCCAGCAGCTCCACCGGGACAGGCCCCTACGAGCAGTACTTC. This rearrangement joins TRBV7-2 to TRBJ2-7, with 8 bases aligning to TRBD1. Germline values: CDR1 SGHTA, CDR2 FQGNSA. V shed 4 bases and J 2 bases; nucleotides not matched to a gene: 7. The CDR3 is made up of 15 amino acids.

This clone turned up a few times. CDR3 DNA sequence: TGTGCCAGCAGCTTAAGGGGGGGGCGCACAGATACGCAGTATTTT. Its translation is CASSLRGGRTDTQYF. The J gene is TRBJ2-3, the V gene TRBV7-2; TRBD2 might be the D (7 bases). The CDR3 contains 15 residues. The ends were cut back, 2 bases at V and 1 base at J, with 10 bases in the middle. The V gene's germline CDR1 is SGHTA and CDR2 FQGNSA.

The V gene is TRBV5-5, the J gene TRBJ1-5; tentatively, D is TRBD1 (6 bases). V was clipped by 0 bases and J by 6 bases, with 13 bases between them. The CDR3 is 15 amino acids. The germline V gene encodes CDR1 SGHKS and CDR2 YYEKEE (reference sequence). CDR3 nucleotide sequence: TGTGCCAGCAGCTTGGCGGCAGGGGAAGGTCAGCCCCAGCATTTT. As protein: CASSLAAGEGQPQHF.

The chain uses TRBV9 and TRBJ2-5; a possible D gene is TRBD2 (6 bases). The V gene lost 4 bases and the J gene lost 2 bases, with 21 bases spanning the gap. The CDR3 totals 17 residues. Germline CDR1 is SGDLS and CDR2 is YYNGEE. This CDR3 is CASSPPRGINQQETQYF. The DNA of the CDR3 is TGTGCCAGCAGCCCCCCCCGGGGGATAAATCAACAAGAGACCCAGTACTTC.

CDR3 in amino acids: CASSSLRGRQETQYF. The CDR3 bases are TGTGCCAGCAGCTCCCTCCGAGGAAGGCAAGAGACCCAGTACTTC. The J gene is TRBJ2-5, the V gene TRBV11-2; no firm D call. The V and J ends lost 4 bases and 2 bases respectively, with 14 bases between them. Germline-derived CDR1 and CDR2 are SGHAT and FQNNGV. The CDR3 totals 15 residues.

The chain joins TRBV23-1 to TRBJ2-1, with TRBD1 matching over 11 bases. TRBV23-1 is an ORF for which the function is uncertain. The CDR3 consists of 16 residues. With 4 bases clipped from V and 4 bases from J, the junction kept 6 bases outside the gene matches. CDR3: CASSPLGTGGYNEQFF. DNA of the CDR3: TGCGCCAGCAGTCCCTTGGGGACAGGGGGGTACAATGAGCAGTTCTTC.

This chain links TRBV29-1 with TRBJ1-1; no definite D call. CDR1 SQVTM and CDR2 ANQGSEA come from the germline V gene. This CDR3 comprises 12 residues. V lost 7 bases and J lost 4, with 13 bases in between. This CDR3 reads CSATPTGTEAFF. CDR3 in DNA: TGCAGCGCAACCCCTACGGGCACTGAAGCTTTCTTT.

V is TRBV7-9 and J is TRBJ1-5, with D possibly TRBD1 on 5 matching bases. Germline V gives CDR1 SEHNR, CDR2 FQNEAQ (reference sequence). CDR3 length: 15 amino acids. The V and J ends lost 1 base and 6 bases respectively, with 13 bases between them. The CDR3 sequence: CASSLGVTGGQPQHF. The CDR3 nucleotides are TGTGCCAGCAGCTTAGGGGTAACGGGGGGTCAGCCCCAGCATTTT.

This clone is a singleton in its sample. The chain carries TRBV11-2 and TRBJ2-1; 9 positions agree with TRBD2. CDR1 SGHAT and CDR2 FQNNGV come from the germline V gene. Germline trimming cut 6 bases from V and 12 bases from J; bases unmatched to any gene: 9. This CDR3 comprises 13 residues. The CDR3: CASRLLAGAGQFF. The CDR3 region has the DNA TGTGCCAGCAGATTATTAGCGGGAGCGGGGCAGTTCTTC.

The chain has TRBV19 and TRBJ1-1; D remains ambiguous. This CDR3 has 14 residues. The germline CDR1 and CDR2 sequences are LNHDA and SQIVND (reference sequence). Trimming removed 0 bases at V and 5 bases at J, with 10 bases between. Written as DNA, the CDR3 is TGTGCCAGTAGTATAGATCGCACGAGGACTGAAGCTTTCTTT. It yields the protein CASSIDRTRTEAFF.

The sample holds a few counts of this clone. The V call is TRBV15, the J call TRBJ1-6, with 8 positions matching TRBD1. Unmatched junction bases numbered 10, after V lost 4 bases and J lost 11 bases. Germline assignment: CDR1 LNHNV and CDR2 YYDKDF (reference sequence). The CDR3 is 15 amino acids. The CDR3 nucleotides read TGTGCCACCAGCAAGGGAGACAGGGGAAGGACACCCCTCCACTTT. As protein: CATSKGDRGRTPLHF.

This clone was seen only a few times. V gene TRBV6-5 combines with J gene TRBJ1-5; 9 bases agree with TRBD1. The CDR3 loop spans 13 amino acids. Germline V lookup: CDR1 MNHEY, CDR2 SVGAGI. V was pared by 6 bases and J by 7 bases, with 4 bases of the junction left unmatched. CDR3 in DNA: TGTGCCAGCAGCGAGGGACAGGGACAGCCCCAGCATTTT. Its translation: CASSEGQGQPQHF.

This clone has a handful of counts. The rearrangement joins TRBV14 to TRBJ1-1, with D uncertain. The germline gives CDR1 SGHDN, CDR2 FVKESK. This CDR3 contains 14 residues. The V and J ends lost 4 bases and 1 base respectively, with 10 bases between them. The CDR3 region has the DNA TGTGCCAGCAGCCTTTTCGCCAGGAACACTGAAGCTTTCTTT. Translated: CASSLFARNTEAFF.

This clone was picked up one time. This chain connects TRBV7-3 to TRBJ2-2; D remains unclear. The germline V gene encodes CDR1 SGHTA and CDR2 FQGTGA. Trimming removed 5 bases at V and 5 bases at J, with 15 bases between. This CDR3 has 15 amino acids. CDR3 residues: CASSRGGIGTGELFF. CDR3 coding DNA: TGTGCCAGCAGCCGCGGCGGAATTGGTACCGGGGAGCTGTTTTTT.

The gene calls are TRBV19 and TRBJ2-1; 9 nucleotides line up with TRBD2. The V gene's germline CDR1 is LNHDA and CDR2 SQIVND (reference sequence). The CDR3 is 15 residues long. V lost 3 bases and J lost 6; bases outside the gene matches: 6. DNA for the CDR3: TGTGCCAGTAGTATGGGAGCGGGGGGCCCCAATGAGCAGTTCTTC. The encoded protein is CASSMGAGGPNEQFF.

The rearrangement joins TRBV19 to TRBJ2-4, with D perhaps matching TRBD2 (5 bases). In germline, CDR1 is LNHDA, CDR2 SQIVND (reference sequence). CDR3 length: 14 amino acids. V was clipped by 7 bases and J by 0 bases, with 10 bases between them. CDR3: CASNSGLAKNIQYF. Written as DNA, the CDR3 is TGTGCCAGTAACAGCGGACTAGCCAAAAACATTCAGTACTTC. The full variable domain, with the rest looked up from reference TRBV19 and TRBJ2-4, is DGGITQSPKYLFRKEGQNVTLSCEQNLNHDAMYWYRQDPGQGLRLIYYSQIVNDFQKGDIAEGYSVSREKKESFPLTVTSAQKNPTAFYLCASNSGLAKNIQYFGAGTRLSVL.

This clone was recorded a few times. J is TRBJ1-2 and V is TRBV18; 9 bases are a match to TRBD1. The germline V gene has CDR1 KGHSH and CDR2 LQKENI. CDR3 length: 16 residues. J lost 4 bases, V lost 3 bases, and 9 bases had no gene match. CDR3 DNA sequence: TGTGCCAGCTCACCGCCCGGGACAGGGAGTATCTATGGCTACACCTTC. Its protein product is CASSPPGTGSIYGYTF.

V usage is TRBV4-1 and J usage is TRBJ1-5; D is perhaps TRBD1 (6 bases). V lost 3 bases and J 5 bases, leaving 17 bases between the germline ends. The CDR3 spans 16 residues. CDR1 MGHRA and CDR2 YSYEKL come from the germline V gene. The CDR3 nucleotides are TGCGCCAGCAGCCAGCCCTCTCAGGGGATCGATCAGCCCCAGCATTTT. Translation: CASSQPSQGIDQPQHF.

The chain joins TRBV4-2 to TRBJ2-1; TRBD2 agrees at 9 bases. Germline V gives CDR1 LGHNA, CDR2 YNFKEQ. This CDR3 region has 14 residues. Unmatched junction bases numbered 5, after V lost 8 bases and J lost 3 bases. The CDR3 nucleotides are TGTGCCAGCGACCAGACTAGCGGCTACAATGAGCAGTTCTTC. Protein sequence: CASDQTSGYNEQFF.

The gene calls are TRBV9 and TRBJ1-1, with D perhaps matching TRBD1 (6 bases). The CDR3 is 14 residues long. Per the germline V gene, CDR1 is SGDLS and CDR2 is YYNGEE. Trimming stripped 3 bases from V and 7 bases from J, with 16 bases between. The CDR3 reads CASSAAGATLEAFF. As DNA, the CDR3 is TGTGCCAGCAGCGCTGCAGGGGCTACCCTTGAAGCTTTCTTT.